This T cell receptor beta chain comes out of a study of Ad26.COV2.S vaccination and SARS-CoV-2 variants. The overall study: Ad26.COV2.S was injected intramuscularly once or twice, 56 days apart.

V was clipped by 2 bases and J by 10 bases; unmatched bases: 8. CDR1 LGHNA and CDR2 YNFKEQ come from the germline V gene. The CDR3 is made up of 16 amino acids. This sample's treatment: 19 received Ad26.COV2.S at low or high dose, single or two shots; several received placebo; per-sample allocation not given. Each sample was drawn 63 days after the first injection (of vaccine or placebo). In Boston, the donor was an adult between 18-55 years of age. Produced via immunoSEQ multiplex PCR; TCRdb's table is partial and in-frame only. The sample has around 400,000 clones; over 75% are singletons. The receptor was isolated from a person between 18 and 60 years old who received the Ad26.COV2.S COVID-19 vaccine or a placebo. Sequencing was performed on peripheral blood, taken in a trial of Ad26.COV2.S vaccine versus placebo. The chain uses TRBV4-2 and TRBJ1-6, with 10 positions matching TRBD1. CDR3 loop: CASSQNTGTGESPLHF. The CDR3 bases are TGTGCCAGCAGCCAAAATACCGGGACAGGGGAGTCACCCCTCCACTTT.